This is a list of T cell receptor beta chains from one sample in a study of blood T cell repertoires in COVID-19. Clones were read by immunoSEQ multiplex PCR, and TCRdb kept only the in-frame ones, dropping some. The table shows about 130,000 clones, with about nine tenths occurring only once. Input material: peripheral blood. The origin of the receptors is a man aged 45-65 years with acute or convalescent COVID-19. CDR3s include the opening cysteine and the closing phenylalanine or tryptophan. D genes are given only for firm matches. For some rows the clone size is stated as once, few or many, or as a class when expanded; others skip it.

size	D	J	V	DNA	CDR3
-	-	TRBJ2-5	TRBV25-1	TGTGCCAGCAGTCCCCTTGGCAGAAAGCAAGAGACCCAGTACTTC	CASSPLGRKQETQYF
-	-	TRBJ1-3	TRBV30	TGTGCCTGGAACCTAGGGGTTGCGTCTGGAAACACCATATATTTT	CAWNLGVASGNTIYF
-	TRBD1	TRBJ2-2	TRBV6-5	TGTGCCAGCGGGTCGGGACAGACGACAGGCGGGGAGCTGTTTTTT	CASGSGQTTGGELFF
-	-	TRBJ1-1	TRBV5-6	TGTGCCAGCAGCTTGGAAAAGGGCAGGGATGAAGCTTTCTTT	CASSLEKGRDEAFF
-	TRBD1	TRBJ1-2	TRBV7-2	TGTGCCAGCAGCTTGGGGGGACAGAGTCAAGGCTACACCTTC	CASSLGGQSQGYTF
-	TRBD1	TRBJ2-2	TRBV29-1	TGCAGCGTTGAAAAGGCGGCAGGGGGTACCGGGGAGCTGTTTTTT	CSVEKAAGGTGELFF
once	-	TRBJ1-5	TRBV18	TGTGCCAGCTCACCAATAAAGTCGCGGGATTATCAGCCCCAGCATTTT	CASSPIKSRDYQPQHF
-	-	TRBJ1-1	TRBV7-9	TGTGCCAGCAGCTCTGCGGGGTCGGGCACTGAAGCTTTCTTT	CASSSAGSGTEAFF
-	-	TRBJ1-5	TRBV27	TGTGCCAGCAGCTATATCCCCGATCAGCCCCAGCATTTT	CASSYIPDQPQHF
-	TRBD2	TRBJ2-1	TRBV19	TGTGCCAGTAGTATGGGGGCCAGCGGGAGGGTTCAGTTCTTC	CASSMGASGRVQFF
once	TRBD1	TRBJ1-5	TRBV15	TGTGCCACCAGCATCAGACAGGGAGGCGGGCAGCCCCAGCATTTT	CATSIRQGGGQPQHF
-	-	TRBJ1-2	TRBV7-9	TGTGCCAGCAGCCCACAGGGTGGTGGCTACACCTTC	CASSPQGGGYTF
few	TRBD1	TRBJ1-5	TRBV7-9	TGTGCCAGCAGCCTCGATCGGGACAGGGGTTGGAATCAGCCCCAGCATTTT	CASSLDRDRGWNQPQHF
-	TRBD1	TRBJ1-1	TRBV7-2	TGTGCCAGCAGCGAGGGACAGCTAGGGCACACTGAAGCTTTCTTT	CASSEGQLGHTEAFF
-	TRBD2	TRBJ2-2	TRBV6-2/TRBV6-3	TGTGCCAGCAGTTACCCGTTAGCGGGTCCGAACACCGGGGAGCTGTTTTTT	CASSYPLAGPNTGELFF
few	-	TRBJ1-2	TRBV19	TGTGCCAGTAGTATAGATCGGAGGGGTAGGTTTGGCTACACCTTC	CASSIDRRGRFGYTF
once	-	TRBJ2-1	TRBV6-1	TGTGCCAGCAGTGAGACTAGGAGCTACAATGAGCAGTTCTTC	CASSETRSYNEQFF
-	-	TRBJ1-2	TRBV2	TGTGCCAGCAGTGAAGAGGGGATCTATGGCTACACCTTC	CASSEEGIYGYTF
-	TRBD2	TRBJ2-1	TRBV5-1	TGCGCCAGCAGCTTGGGGGGACTAGGGAATGAGCAGTTCTTC	CASSLGGLGNEQFF
-	-	TRBJ1-2	TRBV19	TGTGCCAGTAGCCCAGCAGCGCAGGGCTTGGGTGGCTACACCTTC	CASSPAAQGLGGYTF
-	-	TRBJ1-5	TRBV2	TGTGCCAGCAGTGAAACGGTTAGCAATCAGCCCCAGCATTTT	CASSETVSNQPQHF
-	TRBD2	TRBJ2-3	TRBV18	TGTGCCAGCGCGGGACTAAGCACAGATACGCAGTATTTT	CASAGLSTDTQYF
-	TRBD1	TRBJ1-2	TRBV11-2	TGTGCCAGCAGCCCGGACAGGGGAACACCGGTCACCTTC	CASSPDRGTPVTF
few	-	TRBJ1-1	TRBV7-2	TGTGCCAGCAAACCGGTGACCGGACAGCTAAAAGCTTTCTTT	CASKPVTGQLKAFF
-	TRBD2	TRBJ2-3	TRBV29-1	TGCAGCGTTGAAGGGGCGGGGGGGGATACGCAGTATTTT	CSVEGAGGDTQYF
once	TRBD2	TRBJ2-7	TRBV10-1	TGCGCCAGCAGTCAACGACTAGCGGGATCGGACGAGCAGTACTTC	CASSQRLAGSDEQYF
-	TRBD2	TRBJ2-3	TRBV2	TGTGCCAGCAGTGGGGGTAGCGGGATTTGGGCAGATACGCAGTATTTT	CASSGGSGIWADTQYF
-	-	TRBJ1-1	TRBV9	TGTGCCAGCAGCGGACAGCACACTGAAGCTTTCTTT	CASSGQHTEAFF
-	-	TRBJ2-1	TRBV1	TGCACCAGCAGCCAAGGTACGGGAGTTTGCTACAATGAGCAGTTCTTC	CTSSQGTGVCYNEQFF
-	-	TRBJ1-2	TRBV6-5	TGTGCCAGCAGACAAACAGGAGTCGGGTATGGCTACACCTTC	CASRQTGVGYGYTF
-	-	TRBJ2-7	TRBV18	TGTGCCAGCTCTCCCGGGGGGCTCCTATACGAGCAGTACTTC	CASSPGGLLYEQYF
once	TRBD1	TRBJ1-3	TRBV3-1/TRBV3-2	TGTGCCAGCAGCCAACCCGGGACAGGATTTGGAAACACCATATATTTT	CASSQPGTGFGNTIYF
-	-	TRBJ1-1	TRBV19	TGTGCCAGTAGTCCCTCAGGGTTTTCGGGCACTGAAGCTTTCTTT	CASSPSGFSGTEAFF
-	-	TRBJ1-6	TRBV9	TGTGCCAGCAGCGGATCCCTCAGGGGAAATAATTCACCCCTCCACTTT	CASSGSLRGNNSPLHF
-	TRBD2	TRBJ2-5	TRBV24-1	TGTGCCACCAGTGACAGTACTAGCGGGAGAGGGGAGACCCAGTACTTC	CATSDSTSGRGETQYF
-	TRBD2	TRBJ2-7	TRBV27	TGTGCCAGCAGTAGGACTAGCGGAACCTACGAGCAGTACTTC	CASSRTSGTYEQYF
-	TRBD1	TRBJ1-2	TRBV2	TGTGCCAGCAGGACGGGACAGAACTATGGCTACACCTTC	CASRTGQNYGYTF
-	-	TRBJ2-5	TRBV11-2	TGTGCCAGCAGCGGGTCAGTGGGAGACGTGACCCAGTACTTC	CASSGSVGDVTQYF
-	-	TRBJ2-1	TRBV5-1	TGCGCCAGCAGCGAAGGGGCCTACAATGAGCAGTTCTTC	CASSEGAYNEQFF
-	TRBD1	TRBJ2-6	TRBV18	TGTGCCAGCTCACCGGGACAGACCAACTCTGGGGCCAACGTCCTGACTTTC	CASSPGQTNSGANVLTF
-	TRBD1	TRBJ1-5	TRBV29-1	TGCAGCGTTGGGACAGGGAACAATCAGCCCCAGCATTTT	CSVGTGNNQPQHF
-	-	TRBJ2-2	TRBV11-3	TGTGCCAGCAGCGCCGGACAGAGCACCGGGGAGCTGTTTTTT	CASSAGQSTGELFF
-	TRBD2	TRBJ2-1	TRBV11-3	TGTGCCAGCAGCATTAACACGGGGGGTGAGCAGTTCTTC	CASSINTGGEQFF
-	TRBD1	TRBJ1-2	TRBV6-5	TGTGCCAGCAGTTACTCCACCGGGACAGGGTATGGCTACACCTTC	CASSYSTGTGYGYTF
-	TRBD1	TRBJ2-5	TRBV14	TGTGCCAGCAGCCGGGACAGCCATGGGACCCAGTACTTC	CASSRDSHGTQYF
once	-	TRBJ2-6	TRBV5-6	TGTGCCAGCATCCAGGGGCTAGCAGACGTCCTGACTTTC	CASIQGLADVLTF
-	TRBD1	TRBJ2-3	TRBV6-5	TGTGCCAGCAGCAGAAACAGGGGTCTCACAGATACGCAGTATTTT	CASSRNRGLTDTQYF
-	-	TRBJ1-2	TRBV3-1/TRBV3-2	TGTGCCAGCAGCCAAGATCCGTTAGGGGCGCGAGGCTACACCTTC	CASSQDPLGARGYTF
-	TRBD2	TRBJ2-5	TRBV5-4	TGTGCCAGCAGCTTGGGAGGGACTAGCGGGGGGGCTCAAGAGACCCAGTACTTC	CASSLGGTSGGAQETQYF
-	TRBD1	TRBJ1-1	TRBV18	TGTGCCAGCTCACCTACCCGGGACAGGTTCAGTGAAGCTTTCTTT	CASSPTRDRFSEAFF
-	-	TRBJ1-5	TRBV24-1	TGTGCCACCAGTGAGGGGGGGTTCAATCAGCCCCAGCATTTT	CATSEGGFNQPQHF
few	-	TRBJ2-7	TRBV11-2	TGTGCCAGCAGCTTTGGGCAGACCTACGAGCAGTACTTC	CASSFGQTYEQYF
-	-	TRBJ2-1	TRBV6-4	TGTGCCAGCAGTGAAGGGGAAACAAGAGAGCAGTTCTTC	CASSEGETREQFF
-	-	TRBJ2-7	TRBV18	TGTGCCAGCTCCCCCAACGCAGGCTCCTACGAGCAGTACTTC	CASSPNAGSYEQYF